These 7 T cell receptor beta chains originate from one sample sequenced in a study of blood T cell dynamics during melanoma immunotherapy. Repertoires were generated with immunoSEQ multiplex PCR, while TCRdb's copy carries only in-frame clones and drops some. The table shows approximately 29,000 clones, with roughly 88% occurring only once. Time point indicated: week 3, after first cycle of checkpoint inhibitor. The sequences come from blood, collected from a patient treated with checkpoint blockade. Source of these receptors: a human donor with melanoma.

CDR3 sequence reads: CASSAKGPDEKLFF. CDR3 coding DNA: TGTGCCAGCAGTGCTAAGGGGCCCGATGAAAAACTGTTTTTT. This rearrangement joins TRBV2 to TRBJ1-4; D possibly corresponds to TRBD1 (5 bases). Germline V gives CDR1 SNHLY, CDR2 FYNNEI. V was clipped by 4 bases and J by 6 bases, with 12 bases between them. The CDR3 sequence is 14 residues long.

Here the CDR3 reads CASNPTAGRVSGANVLTF. The CDR3 nucleotides are TGTGCCAGCAACCCCACGGCAGGTCGAGTCTCTGGGGCCAACGTCCTGACTTTC. The chain joins TRBV5-4 to TRBJ2-6; no definite D call. This CDR3 has 18 amino acids. V lost 6 bases and J lost 0, with 19 bases in between. Germline V gene lookup returns CDR1 SGHNT and CDR2 YYREEE (reference sequence).

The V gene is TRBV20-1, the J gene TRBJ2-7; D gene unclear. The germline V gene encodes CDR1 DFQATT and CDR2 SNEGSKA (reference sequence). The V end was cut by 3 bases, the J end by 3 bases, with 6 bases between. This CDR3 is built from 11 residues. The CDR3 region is CSASPDYEQYF. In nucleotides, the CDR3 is TGCAGTGCTAGTCCCGACTACGAGCAGTACTTC.

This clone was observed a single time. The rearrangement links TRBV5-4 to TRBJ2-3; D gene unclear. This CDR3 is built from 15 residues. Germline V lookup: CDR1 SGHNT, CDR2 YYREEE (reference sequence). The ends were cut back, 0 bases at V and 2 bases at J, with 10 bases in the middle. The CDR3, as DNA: TGTGCCAGCAGCTTGGACTCCACCTACACAGATACGCAGTATTTT. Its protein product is CASSLDSTYTDTQYF.

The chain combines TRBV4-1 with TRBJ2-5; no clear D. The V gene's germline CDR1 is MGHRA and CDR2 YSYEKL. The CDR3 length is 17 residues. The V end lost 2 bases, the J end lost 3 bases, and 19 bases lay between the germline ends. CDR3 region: CASSQLNLEWAKETQYF. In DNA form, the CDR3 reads TGCGCCAGCAGCCAATTGAACCTGGAGTGGGCAAAAGAGACCCAGTACTTC.

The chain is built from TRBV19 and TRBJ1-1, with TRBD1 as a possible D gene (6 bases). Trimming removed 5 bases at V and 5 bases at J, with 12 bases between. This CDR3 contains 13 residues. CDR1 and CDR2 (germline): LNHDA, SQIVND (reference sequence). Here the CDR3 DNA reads TGTGCCAGTAGTGAGGGGGTCCGTACTGAAGCTTTCTTT. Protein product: CASSEGVRTEAFF.

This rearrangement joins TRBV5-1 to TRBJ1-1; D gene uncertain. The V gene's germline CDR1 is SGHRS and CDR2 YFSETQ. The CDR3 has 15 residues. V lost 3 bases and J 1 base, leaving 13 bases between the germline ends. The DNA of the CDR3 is TGCGCCAGCAGCTCCTTGGGGAGGGCGAACACTGAAGCTTTCTTT. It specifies CASSSLGRANTEAFF.